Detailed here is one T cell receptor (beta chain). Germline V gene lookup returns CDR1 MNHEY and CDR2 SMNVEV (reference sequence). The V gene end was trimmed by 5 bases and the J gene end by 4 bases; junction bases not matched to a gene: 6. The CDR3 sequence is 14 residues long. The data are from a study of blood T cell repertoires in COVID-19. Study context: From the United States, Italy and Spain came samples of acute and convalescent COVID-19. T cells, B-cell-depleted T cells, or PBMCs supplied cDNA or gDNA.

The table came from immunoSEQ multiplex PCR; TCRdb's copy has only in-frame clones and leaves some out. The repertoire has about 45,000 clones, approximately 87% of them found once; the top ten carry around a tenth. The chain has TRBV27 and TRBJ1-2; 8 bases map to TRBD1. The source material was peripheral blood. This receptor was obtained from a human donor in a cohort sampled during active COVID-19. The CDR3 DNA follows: TGTGCCAGCAGTCCCGGTGGACAGGGCTATGGCTACACCTTC. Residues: CASSPGGQGYGYTF.